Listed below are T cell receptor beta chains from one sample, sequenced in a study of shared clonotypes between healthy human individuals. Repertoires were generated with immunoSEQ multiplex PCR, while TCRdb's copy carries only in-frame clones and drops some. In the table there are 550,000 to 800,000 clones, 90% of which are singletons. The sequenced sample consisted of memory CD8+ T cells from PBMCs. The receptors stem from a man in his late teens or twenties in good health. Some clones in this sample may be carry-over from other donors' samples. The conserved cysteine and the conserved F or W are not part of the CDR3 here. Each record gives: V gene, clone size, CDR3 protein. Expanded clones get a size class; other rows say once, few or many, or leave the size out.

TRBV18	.	ASSPTGGQNTEAF
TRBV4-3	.	ASSLDLGTGANYGYT
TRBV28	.	ASNLQGFRGEAF
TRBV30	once	AWSGGVYGYT
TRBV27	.	ASSRFSGRGQPQH
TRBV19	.	ASSNRGPLLGEAF
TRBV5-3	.	ASRSEGSTDTQY
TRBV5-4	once	ASSLGLAGPSEEQF
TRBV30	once	AWSWGGRQPQH
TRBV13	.	ASSLESARVPYTEAF
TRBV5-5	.	ASSFGTSGYSSYEQY
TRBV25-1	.	ASSNLSGREKETQY
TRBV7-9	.	ASSLGASGYYEQY
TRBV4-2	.	ASSLSGQAGIGETQY
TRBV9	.	ASSAQREGGYEQY
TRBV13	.	ASNLPGAYGYT
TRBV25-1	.	ASSERGAEN
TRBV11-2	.	ASRSRAGVPDTQY
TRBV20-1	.	SATGTGELF
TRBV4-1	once	ASSPQVSGGREKLF
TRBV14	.	ASSQDSVSLENEQY
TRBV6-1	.	ARGRMNTEAF
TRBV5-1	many	ASSLDLAGRGNEQF
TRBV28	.	ASSLLRSDLANTGELF
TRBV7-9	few	ASSKPGTGNTEAF
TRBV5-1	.	ASSLSSGSSPDTQY
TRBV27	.	ASSPGLAGYEQY
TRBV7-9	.	ASSLTDQHPDPGYT
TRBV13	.	ASSSTSSYEQF
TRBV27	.	ASSLGGLKTQY
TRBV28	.	ASSYDRSPYEQY
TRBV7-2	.	ASSSTGNSYEQY
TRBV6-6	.	ASSYLHDEQF
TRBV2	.	ASSDAEPPYEQY
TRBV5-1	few	ASSDRGRVYEQY
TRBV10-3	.	AISESFRDRGRQTQY
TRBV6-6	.	ASSYSETASSYEQY
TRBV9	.	ASSIRASGSSNEQF
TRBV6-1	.	ASSIGRNTEAF
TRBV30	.	AWRDWDREDTGELF
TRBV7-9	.	ASKGGGPVYNEQF
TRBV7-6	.	ASSAAGGRSTYEQY